A single sample is the source of the 17 T cell receptor beta chains below, sequenced in a study of T cell repertoires in cytomegalovirus infection. These receptors have no known antigen. TCRdb redid the calling of the reads with MiXCR, one entry per CDR3 protein. The table records approximately 1,000,000 distinct CDR3 sequences, around 32% of them present only once. The specimen comprised cultured CD8+ T cells from PBMCs, sampled from culture after CMV antigen stimulation. These receptors were taken from a human donor in good health (CMV status not recorded). Some clones in this sample may be carry-over from other donors' samples.

This clonotype has more than one count but fewer than ten. The CDR3 region is CASSPRTGGYTF. The CDR3 DNA reads as TGTGCCAGCAGTCCACGGACAGGCGGCTACACCTTC. The chain carries TRBV27 and TRBJ1-2; 7 bases map to TRBD1. Looked up from germline, CDR1 is MNHEY and CDR2 is SMNVEV (reference sequence). The CDR3 is 12 amino acids. Losses at the gene ends were 5 bases for V and 8 bases for J; bases not matched to a gene: 5.

This clonotype was picked up many times. In DNA, the CDR3 is TGTGCCAGCATCGAAGGGACAGCTATGAGTAACTATGGCTACACCTTC. Translation: CASIEGTAMSNYGYTF. The V and J genes are TRBV12-3 or TRBV12-4 and TRBJ1-2; 7 nucleotides align to TRBD1. There are 16 residues in the CDR3. Losses at the gene ends were 7 bases for V and 1 base for J; bases not matched to a gene: 12.

The chain combines TRBV19 with TRBJ2-7; D not resolved. The germline gives CDR1 LNHDA, CDR2 SQIVND (reference sequence). This CDR3 spans 12 amino acids. V dropped 5 bases and J dropped 6 bases, with 11 bases sitting between them. This CDR3 is CASSSSVFEQYF. The CDR3 bases are TGTGCCAGTAGTTCGAGTGTGTTCGAGCAGTACTTC. The full variable domain, in which reference TRBV19 and TRBJ2-7 provide the parts outside the CDR3, is DGGITQSPKYLFRKEGQNVTLSCEQNLNHDAMYWYRQDPGQGLRLIYYSQIVNDFQKGDIAEGYSVSREKKESFPLTVTSAQKNPTAFYLCASSSSVFEQYFGPGTRLTVT.

In its sample, this clonotype was seen a few times. The gene calls are TRBV7-2 and TRBJ2-3; D gene uncertain. Germline V lookup: CDR1 SGHTA, CDR2 FQGNSA. The CDR3 totals 18 residues. V dropped 5 bases and J dropped 0 bases, with 21 bases sitting between them. CDR3 residues: CASSLRPIQISSTDTQYF. As DNA, the CDR3 is TGTGCCAGCAGCCTCCGCCCGATCCAAATCTCTAGCACAGATACGCAGTATTTT. Complete variable domain (other parts from reference TRBV7-2 and TRBJ2-3): GAGVSQSPSNKVTEKGKDVELRCDPISGHTALYWYRQSLGQGLEFLIYFQGNSAPDKSGLPSDRFSAERTGGSVSTLTIQRTQQEDSAVYLCASSLRPIQISSTDTQYFGPGTRLTVL.

This clonotype was detected only a few times. The V gene is TRBV12-3 or TRBV12-4, the J gene TRBJ1-5; D is unclear. This CDR3 comprises 16 residues. Trimming pared 6 bases from V and 1 base from J, leaving 16 bases between. The CDR3 nucleotides are TGTGCCAGCAGCACTCACCCCGCAAGGAGCAATCAGCCCCAGCATTTT. Translated, it gives CASSTHPARSNQPQHF.

This clonotype was recorded a few times. The V and J genes are TRBV7-6 and TRBJ1-2; the match to TRBD1 covers 11 bases. V shed 6 bases, J shed 6 bases, and the junction held 12 bases outside the gene matches. The CDR3 spans 16 residues. Germline CDR1 is SGHVS and CDR2 is FNYEAQ. DNA of the CDR3: TGTGCCAGCAGTTCCGGGACAGGGGGACGTATCGATGGCTACACCTTC. Residues: CASSSGTGGRIDGYTF.

CDR3 nucleotide sequence: TGTGCCAGTACCGGCCGTTATAGCAATCAGCCCCAGCATTTT. Protein: CASTGRYSNQPQHF. The rearrangement links TRBV19 to TRBJ1-5; D is unresolved. The V gene's germline CDR1 is LNHDA and CDR2 SQIVND (reference sequence). This CDR3 is built from 14 residues. Trimming pared 7 bases from V and 0 bases from J, leaving 10 bases between.

This clonotype was detected only a few times. This chain uses TRBV27 with TRBJ2-3, with D perhaps matching TRBD1 (5 bases). Deletions cut 7 bases from V and 0 bases from J, with 14 bases between. Germline assignment: CDR1 MNHEY and CDR2 SMNVEV (reference sequence). The CDR3 is made up of 15 amino acids. In nucleotides, the CDR3 is TGTGCCAGCATCCTAAGGGGCCGAAGCACAGATACGCAGTATTTT. It is translated as CASILRGRSTDTQYF.

Comment on this clonotype: The junction does not match germline at one end; this may be a read error. The rearrangement joins TRBV7-4 to TRBJ2-5, with a tentative D call TRBD2 (6 bases). The germline CDR1 and CDR2 sequences are SGHVT and SQSDAQ. The CDR3 has 16 amino acids. CDR3 residues: CVSSQTAGTRKETQYF. The CDR3 coding sequence is TGTGTCAGCAGCCAAACAGCCGGGACTCGTAAAGAGACCCAGTACTTC.

The CDR3 nucleotides are TGCGCCAGCAGCCAAGCCCCCGCCTTAGCGGGGGGGAACAATGAGCAGTTCTTC. Its protein is CASSQAPALAGGNNEQFF. The chain employs TRBV4-1 and TRBJ2-1; 11 bases match TRBD2. J gave up 5 bases and V 1 base, and 10 bases lay outside the gene matches. This CDR3 is 18 amino acids long. Looked up from germline, CDR1 is MGHRA and CDR2 is YSYEKL.

The J gene is TRBJ2-2, the V gene TRBV27; unclear D gene. This CDR3 comprises 14 residues. Trimming shortened V by 2 bases and J by 1 base, and 5 bases separated the two germline ends. The germline CDR1 and CDR2 sequences are MNHEY and SMNVEV (reference sequence). The CDR3 DNA sequence: TGTGCCAGCAGTTTACAAGTGAACACCGGGGAGCTGTTTTTT. It yields the protein CASSLQVNTGELFF.

Worth noting for this clonotype: Since a much larger clone is just one base distant, this may be a read error. The rearrangement uses TRBV7-2 and TRBJ1-5; D uncertain. Germline V gene lookup returns CDR1 SGHTA and CDR2 FQGNSA. The length of the CDR3 is 15 residues. In DNA, the CDR3 is TGTGCCAGCAGCTTAGTAGGAGAAAGCAATCAGCTCCAGCATTTT. The encoded protein is CASSLVGESNQLQHF.

A few counts support this clonotype. The chain recombines TRBV5-5 with TRBJ2-1; the match to TRBD1 covers 8 bases. CDR3 length equals 15 residues. Germline V gives CDR1 SGHKS, CDR2 YYEKEE (reference sequence). V lost 0 bases and J lost 8; bases outside the gene matches: 7. The CDR3 loop is CASSLGQGAGDEQFF. The CDR3 nucleotides are TGTGCCAGCAGCTTGGGGCAGGGGGCAGGCGATGAGCAGTTCTTC.

With respect to this clonotype: A read error may produce the germline difference seen at one junction end. This rearrangement joins TRBV19 to TRBJ1-1; possible D gene TRBD1, 6 bases. Germline CDR1 reads LNHDA; CDR2 reads SQIVND (reference sequence). There are 15 residues in the CDR3. DNA for the CDR3: TGTGTCAGTAGCAGAGGACAGATAGAGAACACTGAAGCTTTCTTT. Residues: CVSSRGQIENTEAFF.

There are many counts of this clonotype. The chain has TRBV7-8 and TRBJ1-4, with D perhaps matching TRBD1 (5 bases). Germline lookup yields CDR1 SGHVS and CDR2 FQNEAQ. The V end lost 11 bases, the J end lost 0 bases, and 16 bases lay between the germline ends. CDR3 size: 15 residues. The CDR3: CAVRAGQTTNEKLFF. CDR3 DNA: TGTGCCGTGCGGGCAGGGCAAACAACTAATGAAAAACTGTTTTTT.

The V and J genes are TRBV15 and TRBJ1-1, with 7 bases lining up with TRBD1. The CDR3 is 17 amino acids. The V gene's germline CDR1 is LNHNV and CDR2 YYDKDF (reference sequence). Losses at the gene ends were 3 bases for V and 1 base for J; bases not matched to a gene: 11. The CDR3, as DNA: TGTGCCACCAGCAGTTCCCGAAGGGGGCCTCGGAACACTGAAGCTTTCTTT. Its translation: CATSSSRRGPRNTEAFF.

This clonotype was detected ten times or more. The chain combines TRBV10-3 with TRBJ2-2; 7 nucleotides line up with TRBD2. V shed 6 bases and J 6 bases; nucleotides not matched to a gene: 4. The CDR3 sequence is 13 residues long. Per germline, CDR1 ENHRY and CDR2 SYGVKD. The CDR3, as DNA: TGTGCCATCAGACTAGCGCTGGCCGGGGAGCTGTTTTTT. As protein: CAIRLALAGELFF.